This is a list of T cell receptor beta chains from one sample in a study of beta chain features in type 1 diabetes. The repertoire was sequenced with immunoSEQ multiplex PCR; TCRdb's copy has only in-frame clones and lacks some. Among over 650,000 clones listed, over 11% were seen once. Source material: naive CD4+ T cells from blood. These receptors all come from a man in his late teens or twenties with type 1 diabetes. The CDR3 runs from the conserved cysteine through the conserved F or W. Fields, in order: clone size, D gene, V gene, J gene, CDR3 DNA, CDR3 protein. D genes are given only for firm matches. Part of the rows lack a size; the others show once, few, many or a class for expanded clones.

few	.	TRBV30	TRBJ2-1	TGTGCCTGGAACCGGGGGTGGGATGAGCAGTTCTTC	CAWNRGWDEQFF
few	.	TRBV18	TRBJ2-1	TGTGCCAGCTCACCACCGGCGCAAGCCTCCTACAATGAGCAGTTCTTC	CASSPPAQASYNEQFF
few	TRBD1	TRBV5-1	TRBJ2-5	TGCGCCAGCAGCTTGGCCCCGGACAGGCAAGAGACCCAGTACTTC	CASSLAPDRQETQYF
.	.	TRBV7-2	TRBJ2-1	TGTGCCAGCAGCTCTCAGCCAGACGATGAGCAGTTCTTC	CASSSQPDDEQFF
few	.	TRBV29-1	TRBJ2-1	TGCAGCGTTGAATATGGGAGCTCCTACAATGAGCAGTTCTTC	CSVEYGSSYNEQFF
once	.	TRBV6-5	TRBJ2-3	TGTGCCAGCAGAAGCGGCCCCAGGTATACGCAGTATTTT	CASRSGPRYTQYF
.	.	TRBV11-2	TRBJ2-1	TGTGCCAGCAGCTCCCAGGTGGGTCGTAATGAGCAGTTCTTC	CASSSQVGRNEQFF
.	TRBD2	TRBV11-3	TRBJ2-2	TGTGCCAGCAGCTTAAGCGGGGTGGAGGACACCGGGGAGCTGTTTTTT	CASSLSGVEDTGELFF
.	.	TRBV18	TRBJ2-7	TGTGCCAGCTCACCGGCTCGATACGAGCAGTACTTC	CASSPARYEQYF
few	.	TRBV18	TRBJ2-3	TGTGCCAGCTCACCACTGACAGGCACAGATACGCAGTATTTT	CASSPLTGTDTQYF